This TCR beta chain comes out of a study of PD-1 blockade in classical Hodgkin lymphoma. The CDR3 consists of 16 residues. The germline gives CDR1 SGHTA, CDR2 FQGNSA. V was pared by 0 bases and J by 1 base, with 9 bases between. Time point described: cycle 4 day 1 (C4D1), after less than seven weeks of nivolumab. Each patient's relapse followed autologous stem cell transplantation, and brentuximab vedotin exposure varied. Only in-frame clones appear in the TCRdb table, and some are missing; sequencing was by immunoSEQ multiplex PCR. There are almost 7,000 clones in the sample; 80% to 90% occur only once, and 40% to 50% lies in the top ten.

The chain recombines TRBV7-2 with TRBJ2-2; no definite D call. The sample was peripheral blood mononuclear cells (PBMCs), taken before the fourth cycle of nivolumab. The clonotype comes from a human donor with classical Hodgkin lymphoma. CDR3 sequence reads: CASSLAVLKNTGELFF. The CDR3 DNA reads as TGTGCCAGCAGCTTAGCGGTTTTGAAGAACACCGGGGAGCTGTTTTTT. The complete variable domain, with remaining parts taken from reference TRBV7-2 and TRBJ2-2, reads GAGVSQSPSNKVTEKGKDVELRCDPISGHTALYWYRQSLGQGLEFLIYFQGNSAPDKSGLPSDRFSAERTGGSVSTLTIQRTQQEDSAVYLCASSLAVLKNTGELFFGEGSRLTVL.